Included here is one T cell receptor beta chain sequence, with context. Its antigen is undetermined. This specimen belongs to a study of cytomegalovirus exposure and HLA in healthy donors. Study-wide points: A cluster of highly shared sequence variants was likely a sequencing artifact. Rarity held for most TCR sequences, but there were some public TCRs that occurred in many donors. Specificity of three CMV-associated chains for CMV antigens was verified in vitro.

Healthy individuals who donated bone marrow served as the donors. PCR was performed using 60 Vbeta and 13 Jbeta primers. The repertoire was sequenced with immunoSEQ multiplex PCR; TCRdb's copy has only in-frame clones and lacks some. In the table there are roughly 190,000 clones, around 62% of which are singletons. What was sequenced was PBMCs. The TCR was taken from a man in his forties in good health and CMV-seronegative.

The CDR3 nucleotides read TGTGCCAGCAGCCCTGGGACAGGGGCTCCCTACGAGCAGTACTTC. Protein sequence: CASSPGTGAPYEQYF. The chain uses TRBV5-4 and TRBJ2-7, with 10 bases identical to TRBD1. The CDR3 runs 15 residues. The V segment lost 4 bases and the J segment 2 bases; nucleotides outside the gene matches: 6. Germline V gene data show CDR1 as SGHNT and CDR2 as YYREEE (reference sequence).